This TCR beta chain is from a study of long-term antiretroviral therapy in people with HIV. The study, taken as a whole, reports: Dominant in the repertoire at all time points were clones expanded before ART.

Two or more post-ART PBMC samples, plus at least one pre-ART sample, were available for each donor. On this clone itself: The antigen remains undetermined.

The CDR3 is 14 amino acids. The germline V gene has CDR1 SQVTM and CDR2 ANQGSEA. The junction had 7 bases not matched to a gene; V was cut back by 5 bases and J by 8 bases. The run of the v3.0 immunoSEQ assay was at survey level. What sequencing targeted per sample was about 35,000-55,000 T-cell genomes. Clones were sequenced by immunoSEQ multiplex PCR, and TCRdb holds only the in-frame ones, with some missing. The sample carries roughly 11,000 clones, roughly 89% recorded once. V gene TRBV29-1 combines with J gene TRBJ2-1; the match to TRBD1 covers 12 bases. The sequence derives from a middle-aged woman with HIV. Specimen: unsorted PBMCs, collected 0.2 years before starting antiretroviral therapy. The CDR3: CSVTGTGGAYEQFF. CDR3 coding DNA: TGCAGCGTTACCGGGACAGGGGGCGCTTATGAGCAGTTCTTC.